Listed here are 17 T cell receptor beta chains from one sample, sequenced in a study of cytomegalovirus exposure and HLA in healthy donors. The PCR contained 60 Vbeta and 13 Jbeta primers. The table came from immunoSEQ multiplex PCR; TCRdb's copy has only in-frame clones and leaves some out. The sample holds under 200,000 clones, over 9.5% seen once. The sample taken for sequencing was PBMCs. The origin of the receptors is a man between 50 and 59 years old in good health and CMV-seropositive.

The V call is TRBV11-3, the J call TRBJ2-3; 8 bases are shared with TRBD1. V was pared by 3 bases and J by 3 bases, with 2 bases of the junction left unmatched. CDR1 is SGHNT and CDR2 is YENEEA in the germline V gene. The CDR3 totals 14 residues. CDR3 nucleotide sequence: TGTGCCAGCAGCTTGACAGGGGCGACAGATACGCAGTATTTT. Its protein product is CASSLTGATDTQYF. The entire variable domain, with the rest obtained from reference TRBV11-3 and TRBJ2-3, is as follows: EAGVVQSPRYKIIEKKQPVAFWCNPISGHNTLYWYLQNLGQGPELLIRYENEEAVDDSQLPKDRFSAERLKGVDSTLKIQPAELGDSAVYLCASSLTGATDTQYFGPGTRLTVL.

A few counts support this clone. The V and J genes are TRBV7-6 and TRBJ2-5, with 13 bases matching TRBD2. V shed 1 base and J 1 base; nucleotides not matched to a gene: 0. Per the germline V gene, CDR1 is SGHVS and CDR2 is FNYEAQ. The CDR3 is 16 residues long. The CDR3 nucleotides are TGTGCCAGCAGCTTAGGGACTAGCGGGGGCCAAGAGACCCAGTACTTC. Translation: CASSLGTSGGQETQYF.

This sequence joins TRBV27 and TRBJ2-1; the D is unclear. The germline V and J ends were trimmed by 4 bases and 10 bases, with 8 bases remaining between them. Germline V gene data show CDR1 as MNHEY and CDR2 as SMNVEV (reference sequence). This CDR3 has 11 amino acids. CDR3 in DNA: TGTGCCAGCAGTTACCGGTTCGAGCAGTTCTTC. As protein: CASSYRFEQFF.

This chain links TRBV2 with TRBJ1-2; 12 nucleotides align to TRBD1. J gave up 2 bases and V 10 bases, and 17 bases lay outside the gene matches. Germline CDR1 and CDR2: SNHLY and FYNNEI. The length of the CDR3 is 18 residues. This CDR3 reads CAIPTGTGGSVRNYGYTF. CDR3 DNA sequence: TGTGCCATACCGACCGGGACAGGGGGCAGCGTAAGAAACTATGGCTACACCTTC.

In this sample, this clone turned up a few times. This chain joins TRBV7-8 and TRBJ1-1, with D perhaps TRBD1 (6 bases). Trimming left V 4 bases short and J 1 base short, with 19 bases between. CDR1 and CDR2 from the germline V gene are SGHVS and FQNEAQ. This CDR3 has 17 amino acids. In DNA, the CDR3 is TGTGCCAGCAGCTCCCGTGGGTCAGGGGCTAGGAACACTGAAGCTTTCTTT. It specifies CASSSRGSGARNTEAFF.

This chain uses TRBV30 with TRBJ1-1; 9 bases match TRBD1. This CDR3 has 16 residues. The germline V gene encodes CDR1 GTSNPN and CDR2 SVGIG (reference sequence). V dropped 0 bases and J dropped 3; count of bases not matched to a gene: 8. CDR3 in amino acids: CAWSVTTGQGDTEAFF. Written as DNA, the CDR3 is TGTGCCTGGAGTGTAACTACGGGACAGGGTGACACTGAAGCTTTCTTT.

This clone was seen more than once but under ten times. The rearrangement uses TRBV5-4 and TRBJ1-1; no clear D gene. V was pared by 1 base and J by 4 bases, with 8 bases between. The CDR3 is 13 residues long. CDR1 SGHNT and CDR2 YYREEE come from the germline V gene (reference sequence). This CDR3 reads CASSLTGSTEAFF. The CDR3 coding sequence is TGTGCCAGCAGCTTGACGGGATCCACTGAAGCTTTCTTT.

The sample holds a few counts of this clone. The DNA for the CDR3 is TGTGCCAGCAGCTCCGGTCACCCTCTGGTAGCGGGGGTTCAAGAGACCCAGTACTTC. Translation gives CASSSGHPLVAGVQETQYF. The chain is built from TRBV13 and TRBJ2-5, with 9 bases matching TRBD2. The trim removed 4 bases at V and 2 bases at J, leaving 17 bases unmatched. The CDR3 sequence is 19 residues long. From germline, CDR1 is PRHDT and CDR2 FYEKMQ (reference sequence).

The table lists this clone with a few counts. CDR3 DNA sequence: TGTGCCAGCCACCGACAGGGGGTTAGGGCCTCCTACGAGCAGTACTTC. It yields the protein CASHRQGVRASYEQYF. V usage is TRBV28 and J usage is TRBJ2-7, with 9 bases fitting TRBD1. The J segment lost 0 bases and the V segment lost 8 bases, leaving 11 bases of the junction unmatched. CDR3 length: 16 amino acids. Germline CDR1 and CDR2: MDHEN and SYDVKM.

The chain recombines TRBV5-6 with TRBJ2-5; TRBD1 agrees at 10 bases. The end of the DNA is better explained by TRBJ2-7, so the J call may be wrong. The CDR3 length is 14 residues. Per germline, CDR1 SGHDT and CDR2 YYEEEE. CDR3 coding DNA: TGTGCCAGCAGCCGGGACAGGGGACAGAGCGAGCAGTACTTC. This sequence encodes CASSRDRGQSEQYF.

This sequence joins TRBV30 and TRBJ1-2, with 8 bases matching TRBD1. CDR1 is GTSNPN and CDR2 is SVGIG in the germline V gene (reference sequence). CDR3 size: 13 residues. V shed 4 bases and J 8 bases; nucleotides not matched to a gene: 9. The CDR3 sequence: CAWTVDRGRGYTF. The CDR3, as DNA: TGTGCCTGGACTGTCGACAGGGGCCGCGGCTACACCTTC.

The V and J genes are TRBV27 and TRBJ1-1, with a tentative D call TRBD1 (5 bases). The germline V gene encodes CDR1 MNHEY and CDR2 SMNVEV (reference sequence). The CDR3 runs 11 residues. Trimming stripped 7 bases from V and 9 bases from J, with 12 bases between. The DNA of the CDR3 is TGTGCCAGCACTTCGGCAGGGAAAGCTTTCTTT. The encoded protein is CASTSAGKAFF.

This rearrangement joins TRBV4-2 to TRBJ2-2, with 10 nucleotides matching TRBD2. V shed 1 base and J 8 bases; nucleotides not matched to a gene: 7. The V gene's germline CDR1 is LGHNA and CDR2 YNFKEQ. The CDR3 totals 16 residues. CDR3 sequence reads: CASSQVSGGLEGELFF. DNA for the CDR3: TGTGCCAGCAGCCAAGTTAGCGGGGGGTTGGAGGGGGAGCTGTTTTTT.

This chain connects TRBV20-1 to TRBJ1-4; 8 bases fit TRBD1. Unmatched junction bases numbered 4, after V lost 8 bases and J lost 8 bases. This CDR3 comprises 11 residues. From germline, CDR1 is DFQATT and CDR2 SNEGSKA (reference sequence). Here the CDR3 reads CSSGQDEKLFF. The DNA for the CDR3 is TGCAGTTCGGGACAGGACGAAAAACTGTTTTTT.

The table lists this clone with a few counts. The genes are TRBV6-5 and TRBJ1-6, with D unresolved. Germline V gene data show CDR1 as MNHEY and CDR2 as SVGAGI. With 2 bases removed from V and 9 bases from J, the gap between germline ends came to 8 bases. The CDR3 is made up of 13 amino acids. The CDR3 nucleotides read TGTGCCAGCAGTTACGAGGGTGGTTCACCCCTCCACTTT. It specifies CASSYEGGSPLHF.

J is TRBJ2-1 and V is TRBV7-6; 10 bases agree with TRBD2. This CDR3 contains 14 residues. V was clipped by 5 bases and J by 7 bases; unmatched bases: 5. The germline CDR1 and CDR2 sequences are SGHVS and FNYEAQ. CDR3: CASSPSGGLNEQFF. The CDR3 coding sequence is TGTGCCAGCAGCCCTAGCGGGGGCCTTAATGAGCAGTTCTTC.

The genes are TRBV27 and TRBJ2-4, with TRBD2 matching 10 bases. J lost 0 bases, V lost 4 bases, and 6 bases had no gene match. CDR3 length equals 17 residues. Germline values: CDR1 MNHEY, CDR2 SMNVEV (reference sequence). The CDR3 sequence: CASSSSSGGLAKNIQYF. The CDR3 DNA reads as TGTGCCAGCAGTTCGTCTAGCGGGGGCCTAGCCAAAAACATTCAGTACTTC.